This TCR beta chain was recorded in a study of Ad26.COV2.S vaccination and SARS-CoV-2 variants. Background on the study: It was the COV1001 Ad26.COV2.S trial arm that included the donor. Study outcomes and limitations: Placebo recipients had lower spike-specific TCR breadth than vaccine recipients. After vaccination, substantial breadth of spike-specific CD8+ and CD4+ responses was reported.

As for this clone: Its antigen remains unidentified.

Clones were sequenced by immunoSEQ multiplex PCR, and TCRdb holds only the in-frame ones, with some missing. In the table there are approximately 340,000 clones, around 84% of which are singletons. Treatment of the sample: around 19 received Ad26.COV2.S at low or high dose, single or two shots; about 5 received placebo; per-sample allocation not given. Day 63 after the first vaccine or placebo injection was the time point for sampling. V was clipped by 10 bases and J by 13 bases; unmatched bases: 17. Germline V gene data show CDR1 as SGHTA and CDR2 as FQGNSA. The CDR3 length is 13 residues. J is TRBJ2-5 and V is TRBV7-2, with 8 bases fitting TRBD2. The material sequenced was peripheral blood, taken in a trial of Ad26.COV2.S vaccine versus placebo. The TCR was taken from a person between 18 and 65 years old who received the Ad26.COV2.S COVID-19 vaccine or a placebo. CDR3 sequence (DNA): TGTGCCACCTTCCCAGAGCGGGGGCCGGGAGGGTACTTC. This sequence encodes CATFPERGPGGYF.